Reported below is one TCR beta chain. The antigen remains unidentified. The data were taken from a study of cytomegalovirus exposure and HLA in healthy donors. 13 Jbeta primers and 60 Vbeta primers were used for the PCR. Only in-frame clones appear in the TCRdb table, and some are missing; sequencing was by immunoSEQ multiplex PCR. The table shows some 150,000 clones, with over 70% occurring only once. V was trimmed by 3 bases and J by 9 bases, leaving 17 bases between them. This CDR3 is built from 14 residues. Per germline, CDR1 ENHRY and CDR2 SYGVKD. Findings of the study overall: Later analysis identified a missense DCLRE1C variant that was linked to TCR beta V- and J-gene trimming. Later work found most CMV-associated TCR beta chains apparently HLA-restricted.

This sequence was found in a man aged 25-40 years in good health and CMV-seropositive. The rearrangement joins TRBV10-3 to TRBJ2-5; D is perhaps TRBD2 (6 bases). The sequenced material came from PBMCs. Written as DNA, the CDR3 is TGTGCCATCAGTGAAAGGTCTAGCGAAGTATCCCAGTACTTC. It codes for CAISERSSEVSQYF.